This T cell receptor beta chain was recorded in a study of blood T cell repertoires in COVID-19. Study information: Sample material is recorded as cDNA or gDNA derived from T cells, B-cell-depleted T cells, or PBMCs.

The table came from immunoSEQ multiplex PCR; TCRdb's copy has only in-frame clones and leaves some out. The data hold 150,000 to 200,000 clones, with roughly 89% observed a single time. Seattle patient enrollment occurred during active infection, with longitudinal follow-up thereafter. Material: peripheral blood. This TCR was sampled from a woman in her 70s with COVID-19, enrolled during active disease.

The DNA of the CDR3 is TGTGCCAGCAGCTTATCGGAGAACTGGTGGGAGCAGTACTTC. The encoded protein is CASSLSENWWEQYF. This chain connects TRBV7-9 to TRBJ2-7; D unresolved. The V and J ends lost 2 bases and 7 bases respectively, with 15 bases between them. The germline CDR1 and CDR2 sequences are SEHNR and FQNEAQ (reference sequence). The CDR3 runs to 14 residues.